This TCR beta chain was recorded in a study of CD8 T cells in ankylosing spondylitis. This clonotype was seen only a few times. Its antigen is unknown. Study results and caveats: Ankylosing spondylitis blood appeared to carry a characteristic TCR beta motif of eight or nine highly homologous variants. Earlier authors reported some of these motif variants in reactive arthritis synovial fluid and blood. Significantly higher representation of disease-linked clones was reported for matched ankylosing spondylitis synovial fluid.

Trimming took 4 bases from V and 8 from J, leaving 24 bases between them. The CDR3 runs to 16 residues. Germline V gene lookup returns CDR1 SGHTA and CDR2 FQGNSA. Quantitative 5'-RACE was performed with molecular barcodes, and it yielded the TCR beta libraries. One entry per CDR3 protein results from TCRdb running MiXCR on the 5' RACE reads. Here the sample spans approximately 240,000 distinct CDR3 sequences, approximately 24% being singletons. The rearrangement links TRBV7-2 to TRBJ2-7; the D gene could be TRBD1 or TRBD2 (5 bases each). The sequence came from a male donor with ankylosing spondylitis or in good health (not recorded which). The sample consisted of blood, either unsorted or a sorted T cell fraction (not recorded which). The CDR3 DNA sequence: TGTGCCAGCAGCTCCCCGACTGAGTCGCATCGGGGCAAGCAGTACTTC. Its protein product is CASSSPTESHRGKQYF.